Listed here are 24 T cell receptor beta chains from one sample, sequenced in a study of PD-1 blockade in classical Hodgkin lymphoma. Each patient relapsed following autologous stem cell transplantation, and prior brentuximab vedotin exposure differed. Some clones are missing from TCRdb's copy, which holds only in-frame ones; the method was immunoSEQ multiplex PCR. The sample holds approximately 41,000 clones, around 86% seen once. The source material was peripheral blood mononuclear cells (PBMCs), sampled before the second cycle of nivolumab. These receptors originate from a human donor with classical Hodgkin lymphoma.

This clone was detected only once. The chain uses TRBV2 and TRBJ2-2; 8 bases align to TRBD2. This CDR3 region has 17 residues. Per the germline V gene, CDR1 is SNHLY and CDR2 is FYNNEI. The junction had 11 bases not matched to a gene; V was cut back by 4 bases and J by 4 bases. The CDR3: CASSAGWRGASTGELFF. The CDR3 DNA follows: TGTGCCAGCAGTGCAGGGTGGCGGGGGGCTTCCACCGGGGAGCTGTTTTTT.

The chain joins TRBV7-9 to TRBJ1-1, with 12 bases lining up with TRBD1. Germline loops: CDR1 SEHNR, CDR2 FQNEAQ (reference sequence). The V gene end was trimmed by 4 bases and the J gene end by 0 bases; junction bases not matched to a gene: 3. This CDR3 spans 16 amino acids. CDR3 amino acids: CASSSRDRGLNTEAFF. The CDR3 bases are TGTGCCAGCAGCTCCCGGGACAGGGGGCTGAACACTGAAGCTTTCTTT.

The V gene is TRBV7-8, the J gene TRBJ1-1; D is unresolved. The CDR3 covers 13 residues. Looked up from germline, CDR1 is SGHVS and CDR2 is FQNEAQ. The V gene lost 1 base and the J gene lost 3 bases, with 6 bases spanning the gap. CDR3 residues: CASSLGPYTEAFF. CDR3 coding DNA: TGTGCCAGCAGCTTAGGCCCTTACACTGAAGCTTTCTTT.

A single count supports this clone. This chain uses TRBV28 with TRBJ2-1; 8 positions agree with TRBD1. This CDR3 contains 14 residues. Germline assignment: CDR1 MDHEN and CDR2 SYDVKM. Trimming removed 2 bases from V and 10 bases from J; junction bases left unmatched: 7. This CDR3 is CASSLRQGAGEQFF. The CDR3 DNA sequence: TGTGCCAGCAGTTTACGGCAGGGGGCCGGGGAGCAGTTCTTC.

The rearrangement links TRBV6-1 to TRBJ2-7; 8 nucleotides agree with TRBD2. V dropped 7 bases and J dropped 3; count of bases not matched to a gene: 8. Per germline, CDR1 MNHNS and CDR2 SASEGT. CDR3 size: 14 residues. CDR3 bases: TGTGCCAGCACTACAGGACTAGCCCTCTACGAGCAGTACTTC. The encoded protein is CASTTGLALYEQYF.

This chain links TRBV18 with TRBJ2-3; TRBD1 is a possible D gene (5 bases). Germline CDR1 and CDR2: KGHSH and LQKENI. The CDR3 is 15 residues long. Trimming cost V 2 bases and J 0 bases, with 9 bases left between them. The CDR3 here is CASSPSRTSTDTQYF. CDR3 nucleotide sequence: TGTGCCAGCTCACCATCGCGGACAAGCACAGATACGCAGTATTTT.

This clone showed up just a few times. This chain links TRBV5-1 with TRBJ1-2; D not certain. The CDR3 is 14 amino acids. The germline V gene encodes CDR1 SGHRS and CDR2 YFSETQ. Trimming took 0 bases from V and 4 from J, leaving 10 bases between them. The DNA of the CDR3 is TGCGCCAGCAGCTTGGCCTCGTCAGGCTATGGCTACACCTTC. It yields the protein CASSLASSGYGYTF.

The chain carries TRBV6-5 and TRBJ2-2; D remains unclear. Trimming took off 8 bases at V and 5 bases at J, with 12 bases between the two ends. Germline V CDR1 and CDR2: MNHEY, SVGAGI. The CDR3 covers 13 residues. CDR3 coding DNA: TGTGCCAGCGCATTAGGTGTAACCGGGGAGCTGTTTTTT. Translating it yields CASALGVTGELFF.

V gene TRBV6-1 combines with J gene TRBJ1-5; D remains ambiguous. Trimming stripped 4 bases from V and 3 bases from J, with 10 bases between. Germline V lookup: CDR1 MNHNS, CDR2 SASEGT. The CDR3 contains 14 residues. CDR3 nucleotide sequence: TGTGCCAGCAGTGGGTTAAATATCAATCAGCCCCAGCATTTT. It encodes CASSGLNINQPQHF.

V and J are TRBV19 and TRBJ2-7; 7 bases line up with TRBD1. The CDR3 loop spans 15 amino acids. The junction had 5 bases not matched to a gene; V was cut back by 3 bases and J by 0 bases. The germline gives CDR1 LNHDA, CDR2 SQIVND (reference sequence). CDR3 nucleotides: TGTGCCAGTAGTATGAGGGGGCAGAGCTCCTACGAGCAGTACTTC. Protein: CASSMRGQSSYEQYF.

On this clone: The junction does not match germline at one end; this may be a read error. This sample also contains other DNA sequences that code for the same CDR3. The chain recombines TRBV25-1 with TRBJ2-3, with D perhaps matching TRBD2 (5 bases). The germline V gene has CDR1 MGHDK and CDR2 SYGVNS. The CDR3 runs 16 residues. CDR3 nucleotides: TGTGCCAGCAGTGAATTTGTACAGCCTAGCACGGATACGCAGTATTTT. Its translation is CASSEFVQPSTDTQYF.

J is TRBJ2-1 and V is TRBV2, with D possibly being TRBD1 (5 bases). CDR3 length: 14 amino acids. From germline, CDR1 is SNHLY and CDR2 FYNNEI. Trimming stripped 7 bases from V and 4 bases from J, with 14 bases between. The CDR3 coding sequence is TGTGCCAGCATTAAAGGGGATGGATACAATGAGCAGTTCTTC. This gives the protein CASIKGDGYNEQFF.

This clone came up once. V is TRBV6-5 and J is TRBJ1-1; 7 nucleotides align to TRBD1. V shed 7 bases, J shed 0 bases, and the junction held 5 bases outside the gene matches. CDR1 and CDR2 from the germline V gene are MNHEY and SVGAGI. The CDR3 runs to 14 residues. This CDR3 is CASKRTGLNTEAFF. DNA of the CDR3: TGTGCCAGCAAAAGGACAGGTTTGAACACTGAAGCTTTCTTT.

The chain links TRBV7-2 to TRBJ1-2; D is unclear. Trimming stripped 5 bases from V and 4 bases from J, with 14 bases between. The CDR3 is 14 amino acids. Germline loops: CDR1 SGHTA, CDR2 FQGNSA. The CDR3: CASSSLVSSYGYTF. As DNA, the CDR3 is TGTGCCAGCAGCAGTCTGGTTAGTAGCTATGGCTACACCTTC.

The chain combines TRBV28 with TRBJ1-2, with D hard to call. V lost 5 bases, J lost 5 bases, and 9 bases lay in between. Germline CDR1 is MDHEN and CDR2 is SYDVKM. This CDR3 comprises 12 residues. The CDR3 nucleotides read TGTGCCAGCAGTCCCCCGGGATATGGCTACACCTTC. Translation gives CASSPPGYGYTF.

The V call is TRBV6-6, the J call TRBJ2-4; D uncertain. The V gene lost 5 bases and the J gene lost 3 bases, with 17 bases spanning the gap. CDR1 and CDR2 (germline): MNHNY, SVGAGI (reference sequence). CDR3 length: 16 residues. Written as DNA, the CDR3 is TGTGCCAGCAGTCAAACCCGCGACTGGGGCAAAAACATTCAGTACTTC. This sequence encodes CASSQTRDWGKNIQYF.

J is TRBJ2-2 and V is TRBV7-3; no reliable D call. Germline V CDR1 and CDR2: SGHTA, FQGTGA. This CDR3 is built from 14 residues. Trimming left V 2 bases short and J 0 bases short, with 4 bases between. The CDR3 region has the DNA TGTGCCAGCAGCTTATCCCCGAACACCGGGGAGCTGTTTTTT. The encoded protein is CASSLSPNTGELFF.

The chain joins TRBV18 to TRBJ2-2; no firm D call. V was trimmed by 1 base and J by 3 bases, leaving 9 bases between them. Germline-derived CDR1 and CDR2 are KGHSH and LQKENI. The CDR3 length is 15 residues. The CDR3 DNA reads TGTGCCAGCTCACCACAAATGCCATACACCGGGGAGCTGTTTTTT. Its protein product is CASSPQMPYTGELFF.

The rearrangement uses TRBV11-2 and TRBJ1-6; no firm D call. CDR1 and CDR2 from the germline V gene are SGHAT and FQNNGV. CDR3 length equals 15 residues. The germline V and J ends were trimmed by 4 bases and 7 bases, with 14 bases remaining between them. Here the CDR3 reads CASSSLTGTNSPLHF. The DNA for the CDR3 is TGTGCCAGCAGCTCTTTGACTGGAACGAATTCACCCCTCCACTTT.

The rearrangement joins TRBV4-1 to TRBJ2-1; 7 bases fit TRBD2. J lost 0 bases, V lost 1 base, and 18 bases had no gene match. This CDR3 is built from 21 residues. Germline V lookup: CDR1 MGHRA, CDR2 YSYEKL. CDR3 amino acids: CASSQGLLTSEKGSSYNEQFF. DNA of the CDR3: TGCGCCAGCAGCCAAGGTTTGTTAACTAGCGAAAAAGGTAGCTCCTACAATGAGCAGTTCTTC.

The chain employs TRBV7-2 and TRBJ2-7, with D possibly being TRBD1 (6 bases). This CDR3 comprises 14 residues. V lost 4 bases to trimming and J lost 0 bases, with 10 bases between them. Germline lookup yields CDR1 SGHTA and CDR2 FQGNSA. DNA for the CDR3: TGTGCCAGCAGCTCAAACAGGGCCTCCTACGAGCAGTACTTC. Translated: CASSSNRASYEQYF. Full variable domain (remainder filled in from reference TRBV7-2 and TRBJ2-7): GAGVSQSPSNKVTEKGKDVELRCDPISGHTALYWYRQSLGQGLEFLIYFQGNSAPDKSGLPSDRFSAERTGGSVSTLTIQRTQQEDSAVYLCASSSNRASYEQYFGPGTRLTVT.

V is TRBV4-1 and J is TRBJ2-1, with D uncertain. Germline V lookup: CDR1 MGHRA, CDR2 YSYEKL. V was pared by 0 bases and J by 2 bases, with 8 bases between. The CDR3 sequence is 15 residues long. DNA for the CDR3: TGCGCCAGCAGCCAAGAGGGGAATCCCTACAATGAGCAGTTCTTC. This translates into CASSQEGNPYNEQFF.

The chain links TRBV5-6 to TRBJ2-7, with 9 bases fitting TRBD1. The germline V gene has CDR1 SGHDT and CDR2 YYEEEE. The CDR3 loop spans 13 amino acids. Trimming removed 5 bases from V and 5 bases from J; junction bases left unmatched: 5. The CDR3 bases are TGTGCCAGCAGTCGGACAGGGGTCCACGAGCAGTACTTC. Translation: CASSRTGVHEQYF. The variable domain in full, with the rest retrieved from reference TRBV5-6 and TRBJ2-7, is DAGVTQSPTHLIKTRGQQVTLRCSPKSGHDTVSWYQQALGQGPQFIFQYYEEEERQRGNFPDRFSGHQFPNYSSELNVNALLLGDSALYLCASSRTGVHEQYFGPGTRLTVT.

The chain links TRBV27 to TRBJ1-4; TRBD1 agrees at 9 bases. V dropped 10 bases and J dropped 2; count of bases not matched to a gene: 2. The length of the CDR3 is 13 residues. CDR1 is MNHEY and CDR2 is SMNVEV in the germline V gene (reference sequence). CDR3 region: CATGTGTNEKLFF. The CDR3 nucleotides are TGTGCCACCGGGACAGGGACTAATGAAAAACTGTTTTTT.